Listed below are T cell receptor beta chains from one sample, sequenced in a study of T cell changes during pregnancy in multiple sclerosis. The protocol was immunoSEQ multiplex PCR, while the TCRdb copy is restricted to in-frame clones and leaves out a portion. The data contain under 65,000 clones, 93% of them singletons. Source: CD8+ T cells from peripheral blood mononuclear cells, taken in the second trimester of pregnancy. These receptors were taken from a female donor with multiple sclerosis, enrolled in a pregnancy study. CDR3s include the opening cysteine and the closing phenylalanine or tryptophan. A D gene is named only where the DNA matches it firmly. Size values are once, few and many counts, or a class for expanded clones, and some rows have none.

J gene | clone size | V gene | D gene | CDR3 DNA | CDR3 protein
TRBJ2-1 | - | TRBV7-8 | TRBD2 | TGTGCCAGCAGCTTAAAACGACTAGCGGTTTACAATGAGCAGTTCTTC | CASSLKRLAVYNEQFF
TRBJ2-7 | once | TRBV4-3 | - | TGCGCCAGCGAGGGCGGGGCGAGGGAGCAGTACTTC | CASEGGAREQYF
TRBJ2-5 | - | TRBV5-1 | - | TGCGCCAGCAGCTTTAAGGGTGCAGGGCCGGTGGAGACCCAGTACTTC | CASSFKGAGPVETQYF
TRBJ2-5 | - | TRBV5-5 | TRBD1 | TGTGCCAGCAGCTGGGGACAGGGGAAGAAAGAGACCCAGTACTTC | CASSWGQGKKETQYF
TRBJ1-2 | - | TRBV7-2 | - | TGTGCCAGCAGCTTAGAGGTGTGGGGCCCCGGCTATGGCTACACCTTC | CASSLEVWGPGYGYTF
TRBJ2-2 | - | TRBV29-1 | - | TGCAGCGTTGAAATGTGGGAGTCGGGCGGGGAGCTGTTTTTT | CSVEMWESGGELFF
TRBJ2-3 | - | TRBV7-8 | TRBD1 | TGTGCCAGCAGCTTAGAAAGGGGGACAGGGGTTGGCACAGATACGCAGTATTTT | CASSLERGTGVGTDTQYF
TRBJ2-7 | - | TRBV7-6 | - | TGTGCCAGCAGCCAAGGGGGGACTCTAGCGGCCTCCTACGAGCAGTACTTC | CASSQGGTLAASYEQYF
TRBJ1-4 | - | TRBV7-2 | - | TGTGCCAGCAGCCCCTACCCGGACAGAGCTAATGAAAAACTGTTTTTT | CASSPYPDRANEKLFF
TRBJ1-2 | - | TRBV19 | - | TGTGCCAGTAGTATAAACAGACCAACTAACTATGGCTACACCTTC | CASSINRPTNYGYTF
TRBJ2-3 | - | TRBV11-2 | - | TGTGCCAGCAGCTCCCGACTAACAGATACGCAGTATTTT | CASSSRLTDTQYF
TRBJ1-2 | - | TRBV14 | - | TGTGCCAGCAGCCCTCCGGGAAGCCTTTATGGCTACACCTTC | CASSPPGSLYGYTF
TRBJ2-7 | - | TRBV7-7 | - | TGTGCCAGCTTTGCCGGAAAGGGGTCCTACGAGCAGTACTTC | CASFAGKGSYEQYF
TRBJ2-7 | - | TRBV19 | TRBD2 | TGTGCCACCAGGACTAGCGGGACCTACGAGCAGTACTTC | CATRTSGTYEQYF
TRBJ2-1 | - | TRBV11-2 | - | TGTGCCAGCAGCCCCCCGACAGCTACAGGTGAGCAGTTCTTC | CASSPPTATGEQFF
TRBJ2-7 | - | TRBV27 | TRBD1 | TGTGCCAGCAGTCCGGACAGGGCGGACGAGCAGTACTTC | CASSPDRADEQYF
TRBJ2-3 | - | TRBV13 | - | TGTGCCAGCAGCCTCAGAGGCGGAGATACGCAGTATTTT | CASSLRGGDTQYF
TRBJ2-2 | - | TRBV27 | TRBD1 | TGTGCCAGCAGTGAAAGACAGGGTTTCACCGGGGAGCTGTTTTTT | CASSERQGFTGELFF
TRBJ1-5 | few | TRBV11-1 | - | TGTGCCAGCAGCTTAGCCGACGGGTGGCCCCAGCATTTT | CASSLADGWPQHF
TRBJ1-2 | - | TRBV7-9 | - | TGTGCCAGCAGCTTAGGGACAGCCCGCATTAGCTATGGCTACACCTTC | CASSLGTARISYGYTF
TRBJ1-1 | - | TRBV7-9 | TRBD1 | TGTGCCAGCAGGTCGCCAGGGGGGAAGAACACTGAAGCTTTCTTT | CASRSPGGKNTEAFF
TRBJ1-1 | - | TRBV4-2 | TRBD1 | TGTGCCAGCAGCCAGCCAAAAACAGGGGGCACTGAAGCTTTCTTT | CASSQPKTGGTEAFF
TRBJ2-1 | - | TRBV29-1 | - | TGCAGCGTTGATACGGGGAGGGGGGGCTACAATGAGCAGTTCTTC | CSVDTGRGGYNEQFF
TRBJ1-2 | once | TRBV5-4 | - | TGTGCCAGCAGCTTAGACAGGCAGAACTATGGCTACACCTTC | CASSLDRQNYGYTF
TRBJ2-7 | - | TRBV9 | TRBD2 | TGTGCCAGCACCACTGGCGGGAGTGGCGAGCAGTACTTC | CASTTGGSGEQYF
TRBJ2-3 | once | TRBV6-4 | TRBD2 | TGTGCCAGCAGCCTTAGCGGGGGGGCCGCAGATACGCAGTATTTT | CASSLSGGAADTQYF
TRBJ2-7 | - | TRBV27 | TRBD1 | TGTGCCAGCAGTTTCCTCGGACAGGGGATCGACGAGCAGTACTTC | CASSFLGQGIDEQYF
TRBJ1-1 | - | TRBV19 | TRBD1 | TGTGCCGCCCGGGACAGGGGTAACACTGAAGCTTTCTTT | CAARDRGNTEAFF
TRBJ2-5 | - | TRBV27 | TRBD2 | TGTGCCAGCAGTTCCGGGACTAGCGGGGGGGCGGTGACCCAGTACTTC | CASSSGTSGGAVTQYF
TRBJ1-2 | few | TRBV5-1 | - | TGCGCCAGCAGCTTGGGGCCTGATGGCTACACCTTC | CASSLGPDGYTF
TRBJ1-2 | - | TRBV19 | - | TGTGCCAGTAGTATTTGGGGGCTACAGGGTTATGGCTACACCTTC | CASSIWGLQGYGYTF
TRBJ1-1 | - | TRBV5-1 | TRBD1 | TGCGCCAGCAGCTTGGGGCGACAGGGGGTATTGGTGAGCACTGAAGCTTTCTTT | CASSLGRQGVLVSTEAFF
TRBJ2-4 | - | TRBV7-6 | TRBD1 | TGTGCCAGCAGCTTAGCGGGGGACAGGGGGGCCACCAAAAACATTCAGTACTTC | CASSLAGDRGATKNIQYF
TRBJ1-1 | - | TRBV5-6 | - | TGTGCCAGCAGCTCGGACACTTACACTGAAGCTTTCTTT | CASSSDTYTEAFF
TRBJ1-3 | - | TRBV9 | - | TGTGCCAGCAGCGTAGCTGGGGGCTTAGCTGGAAACACCATATATTTT | CASSVAGGLAGNTIYF
TRBJ2-7 | - | TRBV2 | TRBD1 | TGTGCCAGCAGTGGGCCTGGACAGGGGTTGAGCGAGCAGTACTTC | CASSGPGQGLSEQYF
TRBJ2-7 | - | TRBV9 | - | TGTGCCAGCAGCGTAGGGGAGGAGCAGTACTTC | CASSVGEEQYF
TRBJ2-1 | - | TRBV7-9 | TRBD2 | TGTGCCAGCAGACCTACTAGCGGAAGCTCCTACAATGAGCAGTTCTTC | CASRPTSGSSYNEQFF
TRBJ2-5 | - | TRBV10-3 | - | TGTGCCATCAGTGAGGAGGTACGGGAGACCCAGTACTTC | CAISEEVRETQYF
TRBJ2-1 | once | TRBV28 | - | TGTGCCAGCAGTTCTCACAATGAGCAGTTCTTC | CASSSHNEQFF
TRBJ2-7 | - | TRBV2 | TRBD2 | TGTGCCAGCAGCCCTTGGCCTCGGGGGGAGGCCTACGAGCAGTACTTC | CASSPWPRGEAYEQYF
TRBJ1-5 | - | TRBV11-2 | - | TGTGCCAGCAGCTTAGGACCCGGGGAAGGCAATCAGCCCCAGCATTTT | CASSLGPGEGNQPQHF
TRBJ2-7 | - | TRBV6-5 | - | TGTGCCAGCAGTCCAAACAGGGTTTACGAGCAGTACTTC | CASSPNRVYEQYF
TRBJ2-1 | - | TRBV7-9 | TRBD2 | TGTGCCAGCAGCTTAAGCTACGGGAGGGATCACAATGAGCAGTTCTTC | CASSLSYGRDHNEQFF
TRBJ1-5 | - | TRBV27 | - | TGTGCCAGCAGTTTATGGGGGGATCAGCCCCAGCATTTT | CASSLWGDQPQHF
TRBJ2-1 | - | TRBV6-4 | TRBD1 | TGTGCCAGCAGCAGCGGACAGGGTAATGAGCAGTTCTTC | CASSSGQGNEQFF
TRBJ2-1 | - | TRBV4-2 | TRBD2 | TGTGCCAGCAGCCGGACTAGCGGGCAATACAATGAGCAGTTCTTC | CASSRTSGQYNEQFF
TRBJ1-1 | - | TRBV13 | - | TGTGCCAGCAGCTTAGGCTATCAGGCGAACACTGAAGCTTTCTTT | CASSLGYQANTEAFF
TRBJ1-5 | few | TRBV28 | - | TGTGCCAGCAGTTCCCAGCGGGGCACTCAGCCCCAGCATTTT | CASSSQRGTQPQHF
TRBJ2-7 | - | TRBV30 | TRBD1 | TGTGCCTGGACCCGGGACAGGAGCTCCTACGAGCAGTACTTC | CAWTRDRSSYEQYF